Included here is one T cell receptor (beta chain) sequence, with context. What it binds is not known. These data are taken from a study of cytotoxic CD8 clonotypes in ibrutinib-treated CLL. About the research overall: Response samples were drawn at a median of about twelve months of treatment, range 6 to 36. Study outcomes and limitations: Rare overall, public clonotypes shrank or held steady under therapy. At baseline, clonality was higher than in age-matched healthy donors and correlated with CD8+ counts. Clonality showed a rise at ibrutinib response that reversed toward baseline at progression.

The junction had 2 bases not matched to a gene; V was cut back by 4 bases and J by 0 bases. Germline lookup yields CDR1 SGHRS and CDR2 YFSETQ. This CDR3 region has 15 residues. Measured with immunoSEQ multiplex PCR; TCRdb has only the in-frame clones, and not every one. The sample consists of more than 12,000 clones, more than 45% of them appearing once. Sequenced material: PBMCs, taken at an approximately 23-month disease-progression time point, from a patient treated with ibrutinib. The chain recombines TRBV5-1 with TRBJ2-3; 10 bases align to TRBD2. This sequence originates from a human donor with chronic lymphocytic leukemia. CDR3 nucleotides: TGCGCCAGCAGCCTAGCGGGGGAGAGCACAGATACGCAGTATTTT. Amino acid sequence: CASSLAGESTDTQYF.